The sequence of this T cell receptor beta chain was determined in a study of radiation and T cells in renal cell carcinoma. Study-level background: Nephrectomy followed 15 Gy stereotactic body radiation by 4 weeks. Overall study results and limits: Without pretreatment biopsies, baseline tumor clonotype presence was undetermined.

Profiled with immunoSEQ multiplex PCR; TCRdb holds only in-frame clones, not every one. The table includes 150,000 or so clones, less than 85% detected once. V shed 4 bases and J shed 0 bases, with 25 bases lying between them. CDR3 length: 20 amino acids. CDR1 and CDR2 (germline): ENHRY, SYGVKD. As for time point: baseline pretreatment blood. Regarding treatment: 15 Gy SBRT to primary tumor, nephrectomy 4 weeks later. Serial blood draws occurred at baseline and 2 and 4 weeks post-SBRT. The tumor was a clear cell renal cell carcinoma. About this clone: The antigen is unknown.

The source material was blood, sampled from a patient whose treatment included radiotherapy and nephrectomy. The rearrangement links TRBV10-3 to TRBJ2-1; weak D call: TRBD2 (6 bases). The sequence came from a woman in her 50s with renal cell carcinoma. DNA for the CDR3: TGTGCCATCAGTGGGCCGATGGAGCGGGCTACCAATACCTCCTACAATGAGCAGTTCTTC. It is translated as CAISGPMERATNTSYNEQFF.